These 26 T cell receptor beta chains were sequenced from one sample in a study of blood T cells in healthy people across ages. The use of a sample-barcoded 5' primer and a J-beta primer mix characterized a second PCR of roughly 7 to 11 cycles. MiXCR was run by TCRdb on the 5' RACE reads, yielding one entry per CDR3 protein. The sample lists 910,000 or so distinct CDR3 sequences; about 51% were seen once. Specimen: blood. The receptors were sampled from a woman in her sixties in good health.

This clonotype was seen at least ten times. The J gene is TRBJ2-1, the V gene TRBV16; 10 bases are a match to TRBD2. The V segment lost 8 bases and the J segment 3 bases; nucleotides outside the gene matches: 1. The germline gives CDR1 KGHSY, CDR2 FQNENV. The CDR3 contains 13 residues. CDR3: CASSSGSYNEQFF. The CDR3 bases are TGTGCCAGCTCTAGCGGGAGCTACAATGAGCAGTTCTTC.

This clonotype has only a few counts. This chain connects TRBV5-1 to TRBJ2-7, with 11 bases matching TRBD2. The CDR3 covers 18 residues. V dropped 1 base and J dropped 0; count of bases not matched to a gene: 9. From germline, CDR1 is SGHRS and CDR2 YFSETQ. The CDR3 loop is CASSLRGSGRASSYEQYF. For the CDR3, the DNA is TGCGCCAGCAGCTTGAGGGGTAGCGGGAGGGCTAGCTCCTACGAGCAGTACTTC.

This clonotype was detected only a few times. At one boundary the junction diverges from the germline segment, which might be a read error. V gene TRBV7-2 combines with J gene TRBJ2-7; TRBD2 matches 9 bases. The CDR3 length is 13 residues. CDR1 and CDR2 (germline): SGHTA, FQGNSA. The CDR3 DNA sequence: TGTGCCAGCAGCCTAGCGGGACGCCGGGAGCAGTACTTC. This sequence encodes CASSLAGRREQYF.

V and J are TRBV24-1 and TRBJ2-4; D might be TRBD1 or TRBD2, each matching 5 bases. From germline, CDR1 is KGHDR and CDR2 SFDVKD. V gave up 3 bases and J gave up 3 bases, with 14 bases separating them. CDR3 length: 16 residues. DNA for the CDR3: TGTGCCACCAGTGATGGGCAGGGAAGCGGCAAAAACATTCAGTACTTC. It codes for CATSDGQGSGKNIQYF.

The chain uses TRBV20-1 and TRBJ2-3, with a possible D match to TRBD2 (5 bases). CDR1 is DFQATT and CDR2 is SNEGSKA in the germline V gene (reference sequence). The germline V and J ends were trimmed by 7 bases and 0 bases, with 11 bases remaining between them. This CDR3 is 13 amino acids long. The CDR3 loop is CSERRTSTDTQYF. CDR3 coding DNA: TGCAGTGAGAGGCGGACTAGCACAGATACGCAGTATTTT.

CDR3 sequence: CASSHTGGNQPQHF. CDR3 sequence (DNA): TGTGCCAGCAGCCATACAGGGGGCAATCAGCCCCAGCATTTT. The chain has TRBV3-1 and TRBJ1-5; 7 nucleotides match TRBD1. Per germline, CDR1 LGHDT and CDR2 YNNKEL (reference sequence). V shed 3 bases and J 2 bases; nucleotides not matched to a gene: 1. This CDR3 has 14 amino acids.

The sample holds a few counts of this clonotype. CDR3: CASSLAQTPTREQYF. CDR3 DNA: TGCGCCAGCAGCTTGGCACAGACTCCCACTAGAGAGCAGTACTTC. V is TRBV5-1 and J is TRBJ2-7, with a tentative D call TRBD2 (5 bases). Germline values: CDR1 SGHRS, CDR2 YFSETQ. V lost 0 bases and J lost 7, with 17 bases in between. The CDR3 is 15 amino acids.

V usage is TRBV5-1 and J usage is TRBJ1-3, with D maybe TRBD1 (6 bases). Germline V gives CDR1 SGHRS, CDR2 YFSETQ. The CDR3 length is 16 residues. V was clipped by 3 bases and J by 0 bases, with 13 bases between them. The CDR3 is CASSSLAGASGNTIYF. The CDR3 DNA reads TGCGCCAGCAGCTCCCTAGCGGGGGCCTCTGGAAACACCATATATTTT.

This sequence joins TRBV7-9 and TRBJ2-5, with 8 bases that match TRBD2. The closer fit of TRBJ2-7 to the DNA end suggests the J call may be wrong. This CDR3 contains 15 residues. CDR1 and CDR2 (germline): SEHNR, FQNEAQ (reference sequence). Here the CDR3 DNA reads TGTGCCAGCAGCTACGGGGGGGCAGGTCACGACGAGCAGTACTTC. Its protein product is CASSYGGAGHDEQYF.

V usage is TRBV13 and J usage is TRBJ2-3; D may be TRBD1 or TRBD2 (6 bases each). The germline V gene encodes CDR1 PRHDT and CDR2 FYEKMQ (reference sequence). The ends were cut back, 5 bases at V and 2 bases at J, with 14 bases in the middle. The length of the CDR3 is 15 residues. The CDR3 DNA sequence: TGTGCCAGCAGCCCCACGGGGGCGCCCACAGATACGCAGTATTTT. It specifies CASSPTGAPTDTQYF.

This sequence joins TRBV25-1 and TRBJ1-2; D is uncertain. Trimming stripped 3 bases from V and 0 bases from J, with 8 bases between. The CDR3 runs to 14 residues. The germline CDR1 and CDR2 sequences are MGHDK and SYGVNS. CDR3 sequence reads: CASSEVGSNYGYTF. Written as DNA, the CDR3 is TGTGCCAGCAGTGAGGTAGGGTCTAACTATGGCTACACCTTC.

The gene calls are TRBV7-2 and TRBJ2-7, with D unclear. V was cut by 5 bases and J by 0 bases, with 11 bases left in between. The germline V gene encodes CDR1 SGHTA and CDR2 FQGNSA. The CDR3 loop spans 14 amino acids. As DNA, the CDR3 is TGTGCCAGCAGCAAGGACGGTAGCTCCTACGAGCAGTACTTC. Encoded protein: CASSKDGSSYEQYF.

V is TRBV12-3 or TRBV12-4 and J is TRBJ2-5; the match to TRBD2 covers 10 bases. CDR3 length: 15 amino acids. With 8 bases clipped from V and 11 bases from J, the junction kept 17 bases outside the gene matches. CDR3 bases: TGTGCCAGCCAGGCTAGCGGGAGTTGGGGCAATGAGCAGTACTTC. It is translated as CASQASGSWGNEQYF.

This chain connects TRBV7-6 to TRBJ2-5; D may be TRBD2 (6 bases). CDR1 and CDR2 (germline): SGHVS, FNYEAQ. The CDR3 contains 15 residues. With 3 bases removed from V and 4 bases from J, the gap between germline ends came to 15 bases. The CDR3 DNA is TGTGCCAGCAGCTTCCCGACTAGTCAAAGAGAGACCCAGTACTTC. Its protein is CASSFPTSQRETQYF.

This clonotype was detected a few times. The CDR3 region is CASSLEADPNNQPQHF. For the CDR3, the DNA is TGTGCCAGCAGCTTAGAGGCAGACCCGAATAATCAGCCCCAGCATTTT. The V and J genes are TRBV7-2 and TRBJ1-5; D is ambiguous. In germline, CDR1 is SGHTA, CDR2 FQGNSA. Trimming left V 1 base short and J 4 bases short, with 14 bases between. CDR3 size: 16 residues.

The rearrangement uses TRBV29-1 and TRBJ1-4; no clear D. The CDR3 extends over 12 amino acids. V lost 4 bases and J lost 8, with 11 bases in between. Germline-derived CDR1 and CDR2 are SQVTM and ANQGSEA. The CDR3 DNA reads as TGCAGCGTTGGTAGTAGTGCGGAAAAACTGTTTTTT. This codes for CSVGSSAEKLFF.

The V call is TRBV4-1, the J call TRBJ2-5; D possibly corresponds to TRBD2 (6 bases). The DNA end is a closer match to TRBJ2-7, so the J assignment may be wrong. Germline CDR1 is MGHRA and CDR2 is YSYEKL. The CDR3 spans 15 residues. The CDR3 coding sequence is TGCGCCAGCAGCCAAGACTTTAGCGGAGTCTACGAGCAGTACTTC. It encodes CASSQDFSGVYEQYF.

The rearrangement joins TRBV6-1 to TRBJ2-7; possibly TRBD2 for D (5 bases). CDR1 MNHNS and CDR2 SASEGT come from the germline V gene. Trimming took off 2 bases at V and 1 base at J, with 12 bases between the two ends. The CDR3 runs to 15 residues. In DNA, the CDR3 is TGTGCCAGCAGTGAAATCGAGGGAGCGTCCTACGAGCAGTACTTC. Protein: CASSEIEGASYEQYF.

This clonotype was detected a few times. V gene TRBV29-1 combines with J gene TRBJ2-3; 8 bases fit TRBD2. The V gene end was trimmed by 4 bases and the J gene end by 0 bases; junction bases not matched to a gene: 18. Germline V gene lookup returns CDR1 SQVTM and CDR2 ANQGSEA. The CDR3 covers 19 residues. Here the CDR3 DNA reads TGCAGCGTTGGAGGGCCGGGGCTAGCGGGTGTTCCTAGCACAGATACGCAGTATTTT. Translating gives CSVGGPGLAGVPSTDTQYF.

This clonotype was detected only a few times. V gene TRBV12-3 or TRBV12-4 combines with J gene TRBJ2-1; either TRBD1 or TRBD2 may fit D (5 bases each). The DNA end lines up better with TRBJ2-7; the J call may be wrong. The CDR3 runs 13 residues. CDR3 nucleotides: TGTGTCTGTGGGGGAATCTCCTACAATGAGCAGTACTTC. Amino acid sequence: CVCGGISYNEQYF.

V gene TRBV10-3 combines with J gene TRBJ2-1; TRBD2 agrees at 10 bases. Looked up from germline, CDR1 is ENHRY and CDR2 is SYGVKD. The V and J ends lost 4 bases and 6 bases, in that order; junction bases with no gene match: 24. This CDR3 has 21 amino acids. The CDR3 bases are TGTGCCATCAGTGGCGAGGGGCTAGCGGGAGCCCCGTGGGAATACATCAATGAGCAGTTCTTC. It encodes CAISGEGLAGAPWEYINEQFF.

The CDR3 DNA sequence: TGCAGTGCTAAAACCCGGAGCAATCAGCCCCAGCATTTT. Its protein product is CSAKTRSNQPQHF. J is TRBJ1-5 and V is TRBV20-1, with D unresolved. CDR1 is DFQATT and CDR2 is SNEGSKA in the germline V gene (reference sequence). Trimming stripped 4 bases from V and 1 base from J, with 8 bases between. This CDR3 is 13 amino acids long.

V and J are TRBV10-3 and TRBJ1-1; weak D call: TRBD1 (5 bases). Trimming cost V 2 bases and J 3 bases, with 13 bases left between them. CDR3 length: 15 amino acids. Looked up from germline, CDR1 is ENHRY and CDR2 is SYGVKD. The DNA for the CDR3 is TGTGCCATCAGTGAGGAGTCAGGGTCTTACACTGAAGCTTTCTTT. This encodes CAISEESGSYTEAFF.

V gene TRBV11-2 combines with J gene TRBJ2-2; D call uncertain. V was pared by 2 bases and J by 4 bases, with 17 bases between. Per germline, CDR1 SGHAT and CDR2 FQNNGV. The CDR3 has 17 amino acids. Here the CDR3 DNA reads TGTGCCAGCAGCTTACTTGGAACCCCTGTTGGCACCGGGGAGCTGTTTTTT. Translation: CASSLLGTPVGTGELFF. The full variable domain, completed using reference TRBV11-2 and TRBJ2-2, is EAGVAQSPRYKIIEKRQSVAFWCNPISGHATLYWYQQILGQGPKLLIQFQNNGVVDDSQLPKDRFSAERLKGVDSTLKIQPAKLEDSAVYLCASSLLGTPVGTGELFFGEGSRLTVL.

V usage is TRBV20-1 and J usage is TRBJ2-4; 8 bases line up with TRBD1. This CDR3 comprises 12 residues. V dropped 6 bases and J dropped 11; count of bases not matched to a gene: 9. The V gene's germline CDR1 is DFQATT and CDR2 SNEGSKA (reference sequence). In DNA form, the CDR3 reads TGCAGTGCCACGGACAGGGCTAACCTTCAGTACTTC. It specifies CSATDRANLQYF.

This clonotype was found a few times. The chain has TRBV29-1 and TRBJ2-3; perhaps D is TRBD1 or TRBD2 (5 bases each). The CDR3 spans 14 residues. Between the trimmed V and J ends, which lost 3 bases and 2 bases, there was a span of 12 bases. CDR1 and CDR2 (germline): SQVTM, ANQGSEA. CDR3 amino acids: CSVDKRGTTDTQYF. CDR3 DNA sequence: TGCAGCGTTGATAAGAGAGGGACCACAGATACGCAGTATTTT.